The 2 T cell receptor beta chains below come from one sample, sequenced in a study of response to subunit inactivated influenza vaccine. TCRdb passed the RT-PCR reads through MiXCR, listing each CDR3 protein once. The sample yields roughly 570,000 distinct CDR3 sequences, 13% to 15% seen once. The starting material was PBMCs from blood, obtained 11 to 12 days after vaccination. The source is a man aged 50 to 59 who received an inactivated influenza vaccine.

This clonotype has a handful of counts. The J gene is TRBJ1-5, the V gene TRBV30; perhaps TRBD1 as D (5 bases). From germline, CDR1 is GTSNPN and CDR2 SVGIG (reference sequence). With 1 base removed from V and 2 bases from J, the gap between germline ends came to 12 bases. The CDR3 runs to 15 residues. The CDR3 protein is CAWSGGGFGNQPQHF. As DNA, the CDR3 is TGTGCCTGGAGTGGTGGGGGGTTTGGCAATCAGCCCCAGCATTTT.

The genes are TRBV7-2 and TRBJ2-1, with a weak D call TRBD2 (6 bases). The germline V gene encodes CDR1 SGHTA and CDR2 FQGNSA. The CDR3 consists of 15 residues. Trimming took off 2 bases at V and 9 bases at J, with 17 bases between the two ends. The CDR3 DNA follows: TGTGCCAGCAGCTTAAGTTCCAGTGGGAGGATTGAGCAGTTCTTC. It specifies CASSLSSSGRIEQFF.